This T cell receptor beta chain was identified during a study of T-cell reconstitution after alpha-beta-depleted transplantation in children. With 1 base clipped from V and 0 bases from J, the junction kept 1 base outside the gene matches. The CDR3 has 16 residues. CDR1 SGHTA and CDR2 FQGTGA come from the germline V gene. This clonotype was observed at least ten times. A TCRbeta library incorporating unique molecular identifiers was prepared. TCRdb reprocessed the PCR reads with MiXCR, giving one entry per CDR3 protein. Seen here are 260,000 or so distinct CDR3 sequences, more than 10% observed once, and the top ten hold about 2.6%.

Sequenced here: PBMCs from the stem cell graft donor, sampled from the stem cell graft. This chain connects TRBV7-3 to TRBJ2-1, with 9 bases that match TRBD2. This sequence originates from a human donor who donated a stem cell graft to a child with acute lymphoblastic leukemia. Here the CDR3 DNA reads TGTGCCAGCAGCTTAATAGCGGGAGCCTCCTACAATGAGCAGTTCTTC. This encodes CASSLIAGASYNEQFF.